What follows are 19 T cell receptor beta chains derived from one specimen sequenced in a study of graft-versus-host responses after intestinal transplantation. These receptors have no identified antigens. Assay: immunoSEQ multiplex PCR; the TCRdb copy retains only in-frame clones and omits some. This table has some 76,000 clones, about nine tenths appearing once. Sample: unstimulated CD8+ T cells sorted from spleen or lymph node cells, taken before transplant. The receptors stem from a human donor who was the organ donor for an intestinal transplant.

The chain joins TRBV6-5 to TRBJ2-2; possibly TRBD1 for D (6 bases). V was cut by 4 bases and J by 0 bases, with 12 bases left in between. Per the germline V gene, CDR1 is MNHEY and CDR2 is SVGAGI. The CDR3 contains 16 residues. In DNA form, the CDR3 reads TGTGCCAGCAGTTTGGTTTGGACAGCGAACACCGGGGAGCTGTTTTTT. Amino acids: CASSLVWTANTGELFF.

The genes are TRBV5-1 and TRBJ1-6; D unresolved. Germline values: CDR1 SGHRS, CDR2 YFSETQ. The length of the CDR3 is 14 residues. V lost 0 bases, J lost 9 bases, and 10 bases lay in between. In nucleotides, the CDR3 is TGCGCCAGCAGCTTGGGGTATTTCGTTTCACCCCTCCACTTT. Translating it yields CASSLGYFVSPLHF.

The V gene is TRBV4-1, the J gene TRBJ2-5; D is unclear. Germline assignment: CDR1 MGHRA and CDR2 YSYEKL. The CDR3 spans 16 residues. Trimming shortened V by 3 bases and J by 2 bases, and 16 bases separated the two germline ends. The CDR3 DNA reads as TGCGCCAGCAGCCAGCACCCCCTGGCGAGTCAAGAGACCCAGTACTTC. Encoded protein: CASSQHPLASQETQYF.

The rearrangement links TRBV6-5 to TRBJ1-6; maybe TRBD1 (6 bases). The CDR3 consists of 14 residues. The germline V gene has CDR1 MNHEY and CDR2 SVGAGI. V lost 5 bases to trimming and J lost 7 bases, with 12 bases between them. The chain's CDR3 is CASSDQGWNSPLHF. As DNA, the CDR3 is TGTGCCAGCAGTGACCAGGGGTGGAATTCACCCCTCCACTTT.

The chain links TRBV10-3 to TRBJ1-3, with unresolved D. Trimming cost V 5 bases and J 1 base, with 15 bases left between them. The CDR3 covers 16 residues. Germline-derived CDR1 and CDR2 are ENHRY and SYGVKD. CDR3 residues: CAISSQVQPSGNTIYF. The CDR3 bases are TGTGCCATCAGTAGCCAGGTACAACCTTCTGGAAACACCATATATTTT.

The chain joins TRBV4-1 to TRBJ2-5; D not resolved. Germline values: CDR1 MGHRA, CDR2 YSYEKL. The V and J ends lost 0 bases and 0 bases respectively, with 8 bases between them. The CDR3 loop spans 15 amino acids. The CDR3: CASSQDAHYQETQYF. The CDR3, as DNA: TGCGCCAGCAGCCAAGATGCACACTACCAAGAGACCCAGTACTTC.

The V call is TRBV27, the J call TRBJ2-7; 9 bases are a match to TRBD1. CDR1 is MNHEY, CDR2 SMNVEV, per germline (reference sequence). This CDR3 is built from 15 residues. The junction had 8 bases not matched to a gene; V was cut back by 5 bases and J by 3 bases. The CDR3 DNA reads as TGTGCCAGCAGTGCTTCCGGGACAGGGAACTACGAGCAGTACTTC. As protein: CASSASGTGNYEQYF.

The V gene is TRBV2, the J gene TRBJ1-2, with 7 bases identical to TRBD1. CDR1 and CDR2 (germline): SNHLY, FYNNEI. The CDR3 covers 13 residues. Unmatched junction bases numbered 9, after V lost 6 bases and J lost 8 bases. The CDR3 here is CASSPTGYLGYTF. The DNA for the CDR3 is TGTGCCAGCAGCCCGACAGGGTATCTCGGCTACACCTTC.

The rearrangement uses TRBV7-6 and TRBJ1-1; D uncertain. The germline V gene encodes CDR1 SGHVS and CDR2 FNYEAQ. CDR3 size: 12 residues. Between the trimmed V and J ends, which lost 5 bases and 0 bases, there was a span of 4 bases. CDR3 protein: CASSPLNTEAFF. The CDR3 DNA is TGTGCCAGCAGCCCCCTGAACACTGAAGCTTTCTTT.

The chain is built from TRBV4-1 and TRBJ1-6, with 7 bases that match TRBD1. V shed 1 base and J 9 bases; nucleotides not matched to a gene: 6. This CDR3 is 15 amino acids long. Germline V lookup: CDR1 MGHRA, CDR2 YSYEKL. In DNA form, the CDR3 reads TGCGCCAGCAGCCAAGTTCTAGGGGACAGTTCACCCCTCCACTTT. Translation: CASSQVLGDSSPLHF.

The chain carries TRBV2 and TRBJ1-1, with D uncertain. The V and J ends lost 3 bases and 4 bases respectively, with 9 bases between them. There are 13 residues in the CDR3. Germline V gene lookup returns CDR1 SNHLY and CDR2 FYNNEI. The CDR3 spells CASSEGISTEAFF. Here the CDR3 DNA reads TGTGCCAGCAGTGAGGGGATTTCCACTGAAGCTTTCTTT.

This rearrangement joins TRBV4-1 to TRBJ1-5; D is ambiguous. CDR3 size: 14 residues. CDR1 MGHRA and CDR2 YSYEKL come from the germline V gene. V was cut by 0 bases and J by 6 bases, with 9 bases left in between. The CDR3 DNA reads TGCGCCAGCAGCCAAGAACAGACACTTCAGCCCCAGCATTTT. This gives the protein CASSQEQTLQPQHF.

This sequence joins TRBV10-3 and TRBJ1-3, with D possibly being TRBD1 (6 bases). V was cut by 6 bases and J by 9 bases, with 9 bases left in between. The CDR3 contains 11 residues. Germline V lookup: CDR1 ENHRY, CDR2 SYGVKD. The CDR3 nucleotides are TGTGCCATCAGAGAAGGGGGCACCATATATTTT. The encoded protein is CAIREGGTIYF.

The rearrangement uses TRBV14 and TRBJ1-1; D call uncertain. The V gene's germline CDR1 is SGHDN and CDR2 FVKESK. V was pared by 1 base and J by 0 bases, with 6 bases between. The CDR3 runs to 14 residues. The CDR3 protein is CASSQGGMNTEAFF. The CDR3 DNA reads as TGTGCCAGCAGCCAAGGTGGCATGAACACTGAAGCTTTCTTT.

This clone has a handful of counts. This chain joins TRBV7-9 and TRBJ1-4; D not certain. Germline V gene data show CDR1 as SEHNR and CDR2 as FQNEAQ (reference sequence). Trimming stripped 3 bases from V and 7 bases from J, with 15 bases between. The CDR3 runs 15 residues. The CDR3 nucleotides read TGTGCCAGCAGCTTGTCAACAGCAGGAAGTGAAAAACTGTTTTTT. This translates into CASSLSTAGSEKLFF.

V usage is TRBV4-1 and J usage is TRBJ2-7; the D is unclear. V lost 0 bases and J 6 bases, leaving 12 bases between the germline ends. CDR3 size: 14 residues. The germline V gene has CDR1 MGHRA and CDR2 YSYEKL. The CDR3 DNA is TGCGCCAGCAGCCAAGATAGGTCGCACCGCGAGCAGTACTTC. Amino acid sequence: CASSQDRSHREQYF.

The J gene is TRBJ1-2, the V gene TRBV7-3; 7 nucleotides agree with TRBD1. This CDR3 region has 15 residues. From germline, CDR1 is SGHTA and CDR2 FQGTGA. Trimming took 2 bases from V and 4 from J; bases not matched to a gene: 7. CDR3 DNA sequence: TGTGCCAGCAGCTTATATGCCGGGGACAGCTATGGCTACACCTTC. Translating it yields CASSLYAGDSYGYTF. Supplemented by reference TRBV7-3 and TRBJ1-2, the full variable domain reads GAGVSQTPSNKVTEKGKYVELRCDPISGHTALYWYRQSLGQGPEFLIYFQGTGAADDSGLPNDRFFAVRPEGSVSTLKIQRTERGDSAVYLCASSLYAGDSYGYTFGSGTRLTVV.

The gene calls are TRBV5-1 and TRBJ2-5; 11 nucleotides line up with TRBD2. Germline CDR1 is SGHRS and CDR2 is YFSETQ. V shed 1 base and J 0 bases; nucleotides not matched to a gene: 5. This CDR3 comprises 17 residues. For the CDR3, the DNA is TGCGCCAGCAGCTTGTGGCTAGCGGGGGGCGACCAAGAGACCCAGTACTTC. Its translation: CASSLWLAGGDQETQYF.

This rearrangement joins TRBV5-1 to TRBJ1-3, with 8 positions matching TRBD1. The CDR3 spans 14 residues. The J segment lost 5 bases and the V segment lost 5 bases, leaving 6 bases of the junction unmatched. Looked up from germline, CDR1 is SGHRS and CDR2 is YFSETQ. This CDR3 is CASRRDRGRNTIYF. The DNA for the CDR3 is TGCGCCAGCAGACGTGACAGGGGTAGAAACACCATATATTTT.